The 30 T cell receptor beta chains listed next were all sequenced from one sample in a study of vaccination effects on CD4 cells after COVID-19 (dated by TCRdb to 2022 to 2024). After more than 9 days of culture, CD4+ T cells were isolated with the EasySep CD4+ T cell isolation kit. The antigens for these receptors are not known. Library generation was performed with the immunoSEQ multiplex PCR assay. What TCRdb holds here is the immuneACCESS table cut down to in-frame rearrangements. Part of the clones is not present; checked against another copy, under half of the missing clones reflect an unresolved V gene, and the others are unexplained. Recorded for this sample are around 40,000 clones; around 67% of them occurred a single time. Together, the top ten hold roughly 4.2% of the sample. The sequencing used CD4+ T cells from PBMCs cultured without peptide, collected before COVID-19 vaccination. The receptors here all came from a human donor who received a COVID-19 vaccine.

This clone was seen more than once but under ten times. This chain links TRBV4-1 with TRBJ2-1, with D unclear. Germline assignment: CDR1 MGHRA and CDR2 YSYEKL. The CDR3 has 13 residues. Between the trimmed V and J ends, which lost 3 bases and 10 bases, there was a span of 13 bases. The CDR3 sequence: CASSQHDFGEQFF. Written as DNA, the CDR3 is TGCGCCAGCAGCCAGCACGACTTCGGAGAGCAGTTCTTC.

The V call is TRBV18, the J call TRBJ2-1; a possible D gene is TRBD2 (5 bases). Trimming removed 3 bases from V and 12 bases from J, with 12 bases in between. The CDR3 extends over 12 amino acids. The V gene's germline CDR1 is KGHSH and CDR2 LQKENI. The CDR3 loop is CASSPRLRVQFF. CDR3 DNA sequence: TGTGCCAGCTCACCCCGGTTGAGGGTGCAGTTCTTC.

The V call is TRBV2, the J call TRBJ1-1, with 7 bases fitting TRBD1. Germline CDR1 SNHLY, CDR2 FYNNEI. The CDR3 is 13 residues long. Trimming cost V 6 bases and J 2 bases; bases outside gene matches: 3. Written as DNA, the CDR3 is TGTGCCAGCAGCCAGGGGGGTAACACTGAAGCTTTCTTT. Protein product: CASSQGGNTEAFF.

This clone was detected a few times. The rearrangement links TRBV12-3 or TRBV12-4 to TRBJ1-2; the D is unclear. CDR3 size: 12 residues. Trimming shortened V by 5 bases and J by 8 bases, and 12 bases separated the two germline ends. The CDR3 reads CASSERRGGYTF. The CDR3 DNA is TGTGCCAGCAGTGAACGCAGAGGAGGCTACACCTTC.

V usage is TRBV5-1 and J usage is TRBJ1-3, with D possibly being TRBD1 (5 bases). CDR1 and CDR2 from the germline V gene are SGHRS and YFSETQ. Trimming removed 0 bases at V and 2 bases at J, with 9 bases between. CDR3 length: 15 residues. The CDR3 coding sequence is TGCGCCAGCAGCTTGGGTCCAGGGACTGGAAACACCATATATTTT. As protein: CASSLGPGTGNTIYF.

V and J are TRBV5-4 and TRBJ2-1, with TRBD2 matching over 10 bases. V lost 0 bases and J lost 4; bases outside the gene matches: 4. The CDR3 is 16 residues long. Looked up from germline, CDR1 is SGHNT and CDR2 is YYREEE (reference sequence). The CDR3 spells CASSLGLAGEYNEQFF. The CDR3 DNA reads TGTGCCAGCAGCTTGGGTCTAGCGGGGGAGTACAATGAGCAGTTCTTC. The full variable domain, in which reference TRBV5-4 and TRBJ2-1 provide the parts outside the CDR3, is ETGVTQSPTHLIKTRGQQVTLRCSSQSGHNTVSWYQQALGQGPQFIFQYYREEENGRGNFPPRFSGLQFPNYSSELNVNALELDDSALYLCASSLGLAGEYNEQFFGPGTRLTVL.

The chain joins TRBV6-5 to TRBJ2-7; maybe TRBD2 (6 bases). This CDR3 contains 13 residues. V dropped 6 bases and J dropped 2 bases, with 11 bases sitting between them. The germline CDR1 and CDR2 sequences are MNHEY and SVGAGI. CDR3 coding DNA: TGTGCCAGCAGGGGGGACTCAACCTACGAGCAGTACTTC. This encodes CASRGDSTYEQYF.

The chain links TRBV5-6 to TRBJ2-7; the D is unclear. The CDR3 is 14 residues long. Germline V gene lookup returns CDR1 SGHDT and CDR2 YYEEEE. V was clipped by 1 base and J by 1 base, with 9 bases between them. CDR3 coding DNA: TGTGCCAGCAGCTTGCAGTTCAGTTCCTACGAGCAGTACTTC. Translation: CASSLQFSSYEQYF.

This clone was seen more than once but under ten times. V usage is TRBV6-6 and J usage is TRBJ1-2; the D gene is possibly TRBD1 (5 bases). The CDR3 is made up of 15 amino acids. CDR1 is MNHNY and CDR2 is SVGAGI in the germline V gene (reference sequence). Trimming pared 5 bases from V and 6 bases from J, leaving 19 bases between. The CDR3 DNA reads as TGTGCCAGCAGTGACCTAAGAGTAGGGGCCCATGGCTACACCTTC. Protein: CASSDLRVGAHGYTF.

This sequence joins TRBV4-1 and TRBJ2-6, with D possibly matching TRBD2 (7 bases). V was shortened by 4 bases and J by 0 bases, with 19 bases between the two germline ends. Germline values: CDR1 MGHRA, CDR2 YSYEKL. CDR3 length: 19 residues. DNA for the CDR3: TGCGCCAGCAGCCCAGGGGAGGGAGGTCGGGTCTCTGGGGCCAACGTCCTGACTTTC. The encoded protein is CASSPGEGGRVSGANVLTF.

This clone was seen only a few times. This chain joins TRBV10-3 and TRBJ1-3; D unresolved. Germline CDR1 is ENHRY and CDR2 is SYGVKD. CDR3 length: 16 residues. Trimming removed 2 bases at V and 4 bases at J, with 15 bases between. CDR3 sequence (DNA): TGTGCCATCAGTGAGACCTCCGCGGTGTCGGGAAACACCATATATTTT. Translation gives CAISETSAVSGNTIYF.

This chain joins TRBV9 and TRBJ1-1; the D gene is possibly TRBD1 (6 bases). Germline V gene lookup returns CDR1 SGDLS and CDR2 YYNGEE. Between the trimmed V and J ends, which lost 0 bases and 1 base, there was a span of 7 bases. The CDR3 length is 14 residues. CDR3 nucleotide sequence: TGTGCCAGCAGCGTAGGACAGGCGAACACTGAAGCTTTCTTT. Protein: CASSVGQANTEAFF.

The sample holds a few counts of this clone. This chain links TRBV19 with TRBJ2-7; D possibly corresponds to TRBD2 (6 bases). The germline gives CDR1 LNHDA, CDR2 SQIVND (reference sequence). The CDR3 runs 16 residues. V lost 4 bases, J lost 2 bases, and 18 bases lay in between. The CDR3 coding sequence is TGTGCCAGTAGTACGGGGGAATCTGGGGCCACCTACGAGCAGTACTTC. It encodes CASSTGESGATYEQYF.

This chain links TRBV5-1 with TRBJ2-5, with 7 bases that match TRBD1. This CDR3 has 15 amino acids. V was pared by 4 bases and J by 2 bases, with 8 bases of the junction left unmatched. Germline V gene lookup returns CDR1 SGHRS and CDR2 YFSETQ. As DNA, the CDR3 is TGCGCCAGCAGCCAGATCTGGACAGGACAAGAGACCCAGTACTTC. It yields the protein CASSQIWTGQETQYF. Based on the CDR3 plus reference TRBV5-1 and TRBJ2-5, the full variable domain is KAGVTQTPRYLIKTRGQQVTLSCSPISGHRSVSWYQQTPGQGLQFLFEYFSETQRNKGNFPGRFSGRQFSNSRSEMNVSTLELGDSALYLCASSQIWTGQETQYFGPGTRLLVL.

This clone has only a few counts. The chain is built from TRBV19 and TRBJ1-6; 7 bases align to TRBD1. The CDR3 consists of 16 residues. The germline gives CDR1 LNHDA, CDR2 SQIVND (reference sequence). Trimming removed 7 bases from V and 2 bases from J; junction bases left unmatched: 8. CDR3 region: CASTATGITYNSPLHF. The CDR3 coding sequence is TGTGCCAGTACCGCGACAGGGATCACCTATAATTCACCCCTCCACTTT.

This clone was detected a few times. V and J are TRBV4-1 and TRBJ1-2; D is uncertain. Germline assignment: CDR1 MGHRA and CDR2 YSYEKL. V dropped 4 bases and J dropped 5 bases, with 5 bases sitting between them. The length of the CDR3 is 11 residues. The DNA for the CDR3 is TGCGCCAGCAGCCCGGGTTATGGCTACACCTTC. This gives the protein CASSPGYGYTF.

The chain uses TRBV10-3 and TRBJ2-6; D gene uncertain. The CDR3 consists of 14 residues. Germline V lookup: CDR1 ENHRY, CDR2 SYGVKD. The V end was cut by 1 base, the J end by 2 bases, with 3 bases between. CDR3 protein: CAISEWTGANVLTF. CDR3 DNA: TGTGCCATCAGTGAGTGGACTGGGGCCAACGTCCTGACTTTC.

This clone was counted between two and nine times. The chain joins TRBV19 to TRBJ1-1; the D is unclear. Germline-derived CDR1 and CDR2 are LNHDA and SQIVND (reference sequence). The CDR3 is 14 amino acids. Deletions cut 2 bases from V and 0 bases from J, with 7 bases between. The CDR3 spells CASSIIGMNTEAFF. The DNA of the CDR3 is TGTGCCAGTAGTATAATAGGTATGAACACTGAAGCTTTCTTT.

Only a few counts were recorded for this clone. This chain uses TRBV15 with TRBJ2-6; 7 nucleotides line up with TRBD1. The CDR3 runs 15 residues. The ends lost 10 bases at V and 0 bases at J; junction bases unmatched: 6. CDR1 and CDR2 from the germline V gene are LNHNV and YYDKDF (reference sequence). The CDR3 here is CASRDSLSGANVLTF. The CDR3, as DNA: TGTGCCAGCCGGGACAGCCTCTCTGGGGCCAACGTCCTGACTTTC.

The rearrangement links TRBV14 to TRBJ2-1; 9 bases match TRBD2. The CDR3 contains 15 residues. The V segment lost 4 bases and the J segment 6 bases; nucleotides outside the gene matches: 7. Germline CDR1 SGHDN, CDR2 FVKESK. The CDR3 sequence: CASSPSGTTVNEQFF. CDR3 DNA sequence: TGTGCCAGCAGCCCTAGCGGGACAACCGTCAATGAGCAGTTCTTC.

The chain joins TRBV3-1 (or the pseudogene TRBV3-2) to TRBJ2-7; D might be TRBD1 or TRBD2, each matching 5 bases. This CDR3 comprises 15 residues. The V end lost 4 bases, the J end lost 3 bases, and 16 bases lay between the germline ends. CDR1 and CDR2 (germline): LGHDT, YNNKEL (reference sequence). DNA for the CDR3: TGTGCCAGCAGCCCTATAGGGACCGTAGGCTACGAGCAGTACTTC. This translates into CASSPIGTVGYEQYF.

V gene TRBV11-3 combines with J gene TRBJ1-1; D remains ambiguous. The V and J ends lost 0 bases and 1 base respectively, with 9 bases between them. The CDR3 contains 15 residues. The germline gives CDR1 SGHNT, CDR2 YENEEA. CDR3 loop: CASSLDGGRNTEAFF. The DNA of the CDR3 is TGTGCCAGCAGCTTAGATGGCGGACGGAACACTGAAGCTTTCTTT.

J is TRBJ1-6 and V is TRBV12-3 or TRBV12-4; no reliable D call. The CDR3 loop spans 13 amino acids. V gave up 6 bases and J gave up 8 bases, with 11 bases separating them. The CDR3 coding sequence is TGTGCCAGCAGAGCCATCCTATATTCACCCCTCCACTTT. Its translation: CASRAILYSPLHF.

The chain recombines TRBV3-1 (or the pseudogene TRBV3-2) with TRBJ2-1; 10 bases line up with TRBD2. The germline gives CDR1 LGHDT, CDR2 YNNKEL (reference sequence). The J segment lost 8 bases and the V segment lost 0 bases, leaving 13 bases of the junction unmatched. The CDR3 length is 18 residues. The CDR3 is CASSQDLAGDLMLDEQFF. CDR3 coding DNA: TGTGCCAGCAGCCAAGATCTAGCGGGGGACCTCATGTTGGATGAGCAGTTCTTC.

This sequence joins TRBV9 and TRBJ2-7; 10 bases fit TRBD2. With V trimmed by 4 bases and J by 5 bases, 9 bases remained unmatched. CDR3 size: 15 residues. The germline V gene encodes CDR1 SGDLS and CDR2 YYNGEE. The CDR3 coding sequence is TGTGCCAGCAGCCCAAGAGCGGGGGGGCCCGACGAGCAGTACTTC. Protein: CASSPRAGGPDEQYF.

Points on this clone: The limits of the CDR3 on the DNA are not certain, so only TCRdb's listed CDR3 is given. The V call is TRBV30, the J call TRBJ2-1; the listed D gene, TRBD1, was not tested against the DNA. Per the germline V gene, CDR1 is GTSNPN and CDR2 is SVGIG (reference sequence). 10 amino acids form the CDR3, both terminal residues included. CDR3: CAWGQGIPFF.

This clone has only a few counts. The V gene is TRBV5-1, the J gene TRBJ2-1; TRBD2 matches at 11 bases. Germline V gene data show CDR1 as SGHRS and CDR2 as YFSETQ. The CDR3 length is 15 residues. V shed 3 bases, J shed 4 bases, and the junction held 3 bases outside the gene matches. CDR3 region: CASSSGTSGYNEQFF. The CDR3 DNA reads TGCGCCAGCAGCTCCGGGACTAGCGGTTACAATGAGCAGTTCTTC.

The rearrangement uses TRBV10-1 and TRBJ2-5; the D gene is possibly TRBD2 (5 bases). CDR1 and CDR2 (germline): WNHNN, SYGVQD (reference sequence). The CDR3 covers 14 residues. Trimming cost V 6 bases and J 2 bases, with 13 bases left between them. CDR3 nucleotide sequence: TGCGCCAGCAGCCCAACAGCGGTACAAGAGACCCAGTACTTC. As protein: CASSPTAVQETQYF.

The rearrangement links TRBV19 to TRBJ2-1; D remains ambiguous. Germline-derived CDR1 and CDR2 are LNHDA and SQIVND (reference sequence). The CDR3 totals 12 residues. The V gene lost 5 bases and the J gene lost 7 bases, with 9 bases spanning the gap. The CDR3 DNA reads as TGTGCCAGTAGTCGCCAGAGTAATGAGCAGTTCTTC. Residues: CASSRQSNEQFF.

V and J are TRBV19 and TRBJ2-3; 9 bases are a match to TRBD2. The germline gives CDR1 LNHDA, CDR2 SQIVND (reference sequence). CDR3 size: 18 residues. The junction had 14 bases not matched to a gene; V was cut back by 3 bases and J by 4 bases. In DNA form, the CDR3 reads TGTGCCAGTAGTATCAGGGGGACTAGCAAACTTTCAGCAGATACGCAGTATTTT. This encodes CASSIRGTSKLSADTQYF.